The 27 T cell receptor beta chains given below trace back to one sample, sequenced in a study of CXCR3-negative and CXCR3-positive naive CD8 T cells. Antigen specificity for these receptors is unknown. TRB cDNA libraries were made by UMI-labeled 5' RACE. TCRdb reprocessed the 5' RACE reads and reports one entry per CDR3 protein, with no DNA. The listing records roughly 110,000 distinct CDR3 sequences. Notes on the study in general: More hydrophobic TRB CDR3s occurred in CXCR3-positive than in CXCR3-negative naive cells.

Input material: naive CXCR3+ CD8+ T cells from blood. Subset specified: CD45RO-CCR7+CD27+CD95- naive CD8+ T cells expressing CXCR3 (TNR3+). These receptors were collected from a human donor in good health. Some clones in this sample may be carry-over from other donors' samples.

J is TRBJ1-1 and V is TRBV29-1. This CDR3 contains 12 residues. The germline gives CDR1 SQVTM, CDR2 ANQGSEA. The CDR3 region is CSVEGYLTEAFF.

This chain connects TRBV4-1 to TRBJ1-1; lacking DNA, the TRBD1 call made by TCRdb goes unchecked. CDR1 MGHRA and CDR2 YSYEKL come from the germline V gene. This CDR3 has 13 residues. CDR3 residues: CASSQGFGQVAFF.

The chain has TRBV30 and TRBJ1-5; TCRdb picks TRBD1, but there is no DNA to check that call. Germline V gene sequence: CDR1 GTSNPN, CDR2 SVGIG (reference sequence). There are 15 residues in the CDR3. CDR3 residues: CAWSRSWDSNQPQHF.

The gene calls are TRBV27 and TRBJ2-1; TCRdb selects TRBD1, and the lack of DNA leaves this call unchecked. CDR3 size: 12 residues. Germline-derived CDR1 and CDR2 are MNHEY and SMNVEV (reference sequence). This CDR3 is CASRRGLYEQFF.

The chain recombines TRBV27 with TRBJ2-7; lacking DNA, the TRBD2 call made by TCRdb goes unchecked. The CDR3 contains 17 residues. Looked up from germline, CDR1 is MNHEY and CDR2 is SMNVEV (reference sequence). The CDR3 here is CASSPQWGGSPTYEQYF.

The gene calls are TRBV20-1 and TRBJ1-1. The CDR3 runs to 13 residues. CDR1 and CDR2 (germline): DFQATT, SNEGSKA (reference sequence). CDR3 region: CSASVAMNTEAFF.

The V call is TRBV6-1, the J call TRBJ2-1; TCRdb names TRBD1, which stays unverified in the absence of DNA. This CDR3 has 16 residues. The germline CDR1 and CDR2 sequences are MNHNS and SASEGT. The CDR3 sequence is CASKIRGWDQKEEQFF.

The rearrangement links TRBV5-1 to TRBJ2-7; TCRdb reports TRBD2, a call that lacks DNA to check it against. The CDR3 contains 15 residues. Germline V gives CDR1 SGHRS, CDR2 YFSETQ. CDR3 amino acids: CASSLGREVAYEQYF.

The rearrangement joins TRBV20-1 to TRBJ2-7; the D gene TCRdb calls, TRBD2, cannot be checked with no DNA. Germline CDR1 is DFQATT and CDR2 is SNEGSKA (reference sequence). The CDR3 sequence is 14 residues long. The CDR3 loop reads CSAREESGSYEQYF.

The rearrangement uses TRBV11-2 and TRBJ2-7; TCRdb proposes TRBD1, but this gene call is untestable without DNA. In germline, CDR1 is SGHAT, CDR2 FQNNGV. This CDR3 comprises 14 residues. This chain's CDR3 is CASSLETGGHEQYF.

This CDR3 is CASSPGTGPYEQYF. The chain has TRBV27 and TRBJ2-7; TCRdb indicates TRBD1, and absent DNA this call remains unverified. There are 14 residues in the CDR3. Germline values: CDR1 MNHEY, CDR2 SMNVEV (reference sequence).

This chain uses TRBV4-3 with TRBJ2-1; TCRdb indicates TRBD2, and absent DNA this call remains unverified. Germline-derived CDR1 and CDR2 are LGHNA and YSLEER. The CDR3 is 15 amino acids. The CDR3 sequence is CASSQDSSRYNEQFF.

The V call is TRBV5-6, the J call TRBJ2-1; TCRdb proposes TRBD1, but this gene call is untestable without DNA. The CDR3 runs 15 residues. Germline CDR1 reads SGHDT; CDR2 reads YYEEEE. CDR3 residues: CASSYQQGGDYEQFF.

The chain couples TRBV25-1 to TRBJ1-1; the D call of TRBD1 rests on TCRdb alone, since no DNA is present to check it. Germline CDR1 is MGHDK and CDR2 is SYGVNS. The CDR3 has 16 amino acids. The CDR3 spells CASSELWGGVNTEAFF.

This chain links TRBV20-1 with TRBJ1-2; lacking DNA, the TRBD1 call made by TCRdb goes unchecked. The CDR3 consists of 15 residues. In germline, CDR1 is DFQATT, CDR2 SNEGSKA (reference sequence). The CDR3 region is CSARDQGAFDYGYTF.

The chain recombines TRBV6-6 with TRBJ2-1; the TRBD2 assignment by TCRdb is unverifiable without DNA. The germline gives CDR1 MNHNY, CDR2 SVGAGI (reference sequence). This CDR3 spans 14 amino acids. CDR3 residues: CASSHTSGYNEQFF.

The chain is built from TRBV29-1 and TRBJ2-5; TCRdb's assignment of TRBD1 cannot be checked, as there is no DNA. CDR3 length: 16 amino acids. CDR1 is SQVTM and CDR2 is ANQGSEA in the germline V gene. CDR3 in amino acids: CSVDERTGLSGETQYF. The entire variable domain, with the rest obtained from reference TRBV29-1 and TRBJ2-5, is as follows: SAVISQKPSRDICQRGTSLTIQCQVDSQVTMMFWYRQQPGQSLTLIATANQGSEATYESGFVIDKFPISRPNLTFSTLTVSNMSPEDSSIYLCSVDERTGLSGETQYFGPGTRLLVL.

The chain joins TRBV7-9 to TRBJ2-7; as DNA is missing, the TRBD2 call by TCRdb cannot be tested. This CDR3 has 14 residues. Germline V CDR1 and CDR2: SEHNR, FQNEAQ (reference sequence). The CDR3 loop reads CASSVGTPIYEQYF.

The chain couples TRBV11-2 to TRBJ2-3; the D call of TRBD2 rests on TCRdb alone, since no DNA is present to check it. CDR3 length: 18 residues. CDR1 and CDR2 from the germline V gene are SGHAT and FQNNGV. This chain's CDR3 is CASSPTTTSDRLPDTQYF.

The rearrangement joins TRBV10-2 to TRBJ2-1. The CDR3 consists of 15 residues. CDR1 is WSHSY and CDR2 is SAAADI in the germline V gene. CDR3 region: CASSESPNSYNEQFF.

CDR3 residues: CASNPGLDSYNEQFF. The chain joins TRBV19 to TRBJ2-1; checking the TCRdb D call of TRBD2 is not possible without DNA. Germline V gene lookup returns CDR1 LNHDA and CDR2 SQIVND (reference sequence). The CDR3 spans 15 residues.

The chain has TRBV20-1 and TRBJ1-5; TCRdb outputs TRBD1, but without DNA this stays unchecked. This CDR3 is built from 15 residues. Germline V gives CDR1 DFQATT, CDR2 SNEGSKA (reference sequence). This CDR3 is CSARTRDSLYQPQHF.

The chain recombines TRBV27 with TRBJ1-4. This CDR3 comprises 15 residues. Germline CDR1 is MNHEY and CDR2 is SMNVEV (reference sequence). The CDR3 protein is CASSPLQRTNEKLFF.

This chain connects TRBV7-9 to TRBJ1-2. Germline lookup yields CDR1 SEHNR and CDR2 FQNEAQ (reference sequence). This CDR3 contains 14 residues. The CDR3 protein is CASSLEEGAYGYTF.

The rearrangement joins TRBV11-2 to TRBJ1-1. CDR1 is SGHAT and CDR2 is FQNNGV in the germline V gene. The CDR3 extends over 12 amino acids. CDR3 protein: CASSSLTRAAFF.

The chain combines TRBV29-1 with TRBJ2-1; TCRdb returns TRBD1, unconfirmable since there is no DNA. The CDR3 is 13 amino acids. The germline V gene encodes CDR1 SQVTM and CDR2 ANQGSEA. The CDR3 protein is CSVDEQGWSEQFF.

The V call is TRBV29-1, the J call TRBJ1-2. CDR3 size: 11 residues. Germline V CDR1 and CDR2: SQVTM, ANQGSEA. CDR3 region: CSVDLDLGYTF.